A selection of T cell receptor beta chains follows, all from one sample in a study of control samples from healthy donors and cancer patients. The data were produced by immunoSEQ multiplex PCR, yet TCRdb's version contains in-frame clones alone and is incomplete. The table lists 80,000 or so clones, 85% to 95% of them singletons. Specimen: blood. These receptors all come from a woman between 40 and 50 years old in good health. CDR3s include the opening cysteine and the closing phenylalanine or tryptophan. D genes are given only for firm matches. Rows may omit the clone size; those that give it use once, few, many or a size class.

j_gene	abundance	v_gene	d_gene	CDR3nt	CDR3aa
TRBJ2-1	.	TRBV5-1	TRBD2	TGCGCCAGCAGCTTAACCGGGACTAGCGGGAGCAATGAGCAGTTCTTC	CASSLTGTSGSNEQFF
TRBJ2-7	.	TRBV5-5	.	TGTGCCAGCAGCTCCGGGCCGACTACCTACGAGCAGTACTTC	CASSSGPTTYEQYF
TRBJ1-2	.	TRBV28	.	TGTGCCAGCAGTTTATCGGTAGCGGGGAAAAATGGCTACACCTTC	CASSLSVAGKNGYTF
TRBJ1-1	.	TRBV16	TRBD1	TGTGCCAGCAGCCAAATGGGGACAGCCGATTGGAACACTGAAGCTTTCTTT	CASSQMGTADWNTEAFF
TRBJ1-4	.	TRBV7-6	TRBD1	TGTGCCAGCAGCTTCGGACAGGGGGGAAAACTGTTTTTT	CASSFGQGGKLFF
TRBJ1-2	.	TRBV19	.	TGTGCCAGTAGACTCGACAGTTCCTATGGCTACACCTTC	CASRLDSSYGYTF
TRBJ1-5	.	TRBV2	.	TGTGCCAGTCAGCGAGGGAATAGCAATCAGCCCCAGCATTTT	CASQRGNSNQPQHF
TRBJ2-7	.	TRBV19	.	TGTGCCAGTAGTGACTCAGGGGCGGCGTTCTACGAGCAGTACTTC	CASSDSGAAFYEQYF
TRBJ2-7	.	TRBV6-2/TRBV6-3	.	TGTGCCAGCAGCGTCCCGTGGGGCGAGCAGTACTTC	CASSVPWGEQYF
TRBJ2-1	once	TRBV7-3	TRBD2	TGTGCCAGCAGCCCAGAAGGTCCAGAGAGCGGGGGACCCTACAATGAGCAGTTCTTC	CASSPEGPESGGPYNEQFF
TRBJ2-3	.	TRBV27	TRBD2	TGTGCCAGCAGTCCCTGGACTAGGCTAGTTCGGGATACGCAGTATTTT	CASSPWTRLVRDTQYF
TRBJ2-2	.	TRBV7-2	TRBD2	TGTGCCAGCAGCGCTAGGACTAGCGGGGGGGGAACCGGGGAGCTGTTTTTT	CASSARTSGGGTGELFF
TRBJ1-6	.	TRBV28	.	TGTGCCAGCAGTTTATCTGTCGGGGTATCTAATAATTCACCCCTCCACTTT	CASSLSVGVSNNSPLHF
TRBJ1-2	.	TRBV18	TRBD1	TGTGCCAGCTCACCACCGGCTTCACAGGGGTATGGCTACACCTTC	CASSPPASQGYGYTF
TRBJ1-4	.	TRBV3-1/TRBV3-2	.	TGTGCCAGCAGCCGGGGTGCAGGGGCGGCCGAAAAACTGTTTTTT	CASSRGAGAAEKLFF
TRBJ1-2	.	TRBV11-2	.	TGTGCCAGCACCTCCCTTCAGGGCAATAACTATGGCTACACCTTC	CASTSLQGNNYGYTF
TRBJ2-1	.	TRBV30	.	TGTGCCTGGAGCTCTAGCATTAGGGATGAGCAGTTCTTC	CAWSSSIRDEQFF
TRBJ2-7	.	TRBV18	.	TGTGCCAGCTCACTTTCTCAGGAATCCTACGAGCAGTACTTC	CASSLSQESYEQYF
TRBJ1-1	.	TRBV10-3	TRBD1	TGTGCCATCAGTGAGCAACAGGGGAACGCTGAAGCTTTCTTT	CAISEQQGNAEAFF
TRBJ2-7	.	TRBV29-1	TRBD1	TGCAGCGGTAGACAGGGACCCTACGAGCAGTACTTC	CSGRQGPYEQYF
TRBJ1-2	.	TRBV19	TRBD1	TGTGCCAGTAGTACGGGGACAGCCCAGTTTGGAGGTGGCTACACCTTC	CASSTGTAQFGGGYTF
TRBJ2-7	.	TRBV19	.	TGTGCCAGTAGCATACCGGGACACCTCTACGAGCAGTACTTC	CASSIPGHLYEQYF
TRBJ2-7	.	TRBV30	.	TGTGCCTGGAGGGACATAACCTACGAGCAGTACTTC	CAWRDITYEQYF
TRBJ2-1	.	TRBV27	TRBD2	TGTGCCAGCAGCCCCGGGACTAGCGGGTACAATGAGCAGTTCTTC	CASSPGTSGYNEQFF
TRBJ2-3	.	TRBV21-1	.	TGTGCCAGCACCAACCAAATAGATACGCAGTATTTT	CASTNQIDTQYF
TRBJ1-3	.	TRBV7-9	.	TGTGCCAGCAGCTTGGGGGGCGCTGGAAACACCATATATTTT	CASSLGGAGNTIYF
TRBJ1-1	.	TRBV7-8	.	TGTGCCAGCAGCTTCGACACTGAAGCTTTCTTT	CASSFDTEAFF
TRBJ1-5	once	TRBV2	.	TGTGCCAGCAGTGTGGTGAGGGGCTCCAATCAGCCCCAGCATTTT	CASSVVRGSNQPQHF
TRBJ2-5	.	TRBV5-6	.	TGTGCCAGCAGCCGGACCACACTCAGTGGGTACCAAGAGACCCAGTACTTC	CASSRTTLSGYQETQYF
TRBJ1-5	.	TRBV7-2	.	TGTGCCAGCAGCTTAGAATGGGGAAGCAATCAGCCCCAGCATTTT	CASSLEWGSNQPQHF
TRBJ2-7	.	TRBV5-1	TRBD1	TGCGCCAGCAGCTTGAGGCAGGGGGCCACCTACGAGCAGTACTTC	CASSLRQGATYEQYF
TRBJ1-2	.	TRBV10-2	.	TGCGCCAGCAGTGGAGGAATTGGTGTAGGTGGCTACACCTTC	CASSGGIGVGGYTF
TRBJ1-1	once	TRBV5-4	TRBD1	TGTGCCAGCAGCGGTCCCGGGACAGGGCGGAACACTGAAGCTTTCTTT	CASSGPGTGRNTEAFF
TRBJ2-7	.	TRBV11-2	.	TGTGCCAGCAGCTTTGCTTCCTACGAGCAGTACTTC	CASSFASYEQYF
TRBJ1-2	.	TRBV5-4	TRBD1	TGTGCCACAGGGGGGGGCATGATTGATGGCTACACCTTC	CATGGGMIDGYTF
TRBJ1-2	.	TRBV7-9	.	TGTGCCAGCAGCTTGGACATCTATAACTATGGCTACACCTTC	CASSLDIYNYGYTF
TRBJ1-2	.	TRBV24-1	.	TGTGCCACCAGTGACCATTCAAATGGACCGACTCCCTATGGCTACACCTTC	CATSDHSNGPTPYGYTF
TRBJ1-5	.	TRBV28	TRBD1	TGTGCCAGCAGTGCACAGGGGATCCAGCCCCAGCATTTT	CASSAQGIQPQHF
TRBJ1-1	.	TRBV19	TRBD1	TGTGCCAGTAGTGTGGGACAGGGGAACACTGAAGCTTTCTTT	CASSVGQGNTEAFF
TRBJ2-5	.	TRBV18	.	TGTGCCAGCTCACCACGGGTTGATGAGACCCAGTACTTC	CASSPRVDETQYF
TRBJ2-5	.	TRBV5-1	TRBD2	TGCGCCAGCAGCTTCCTAGCGGGGCCTCTCCAAGAGACCCAGTACTTC	CASSFLAGPLQETQYF
TRBJ1-1	.	TRBV6-1	TRBD1	TGTGCCAGCAGTGAAGCCCACAGGGGGGGGAACACTGAAGCTTTCTTT	CASSEAHRGGNTEAFF
TRBJ2-5	.	TRBV19	TRBD1	TGTGCCAGTACTCCCGTGACAGGGCAATGGGAGACCCAGTACTTC	CASTPVTGQWETQYF
TRBJ2-1	.	TRBV4-1	.	TGCGCCAGCAGCCAACAGGGGAGCTCCTACAATGAGCAGTTCTTC	CASSQQGSSYNEQFF
TRBJ1-5	.	TRBV24-1	.	TGTGCCACCAGTGATTTGAATAGCAATCAGCCCCAGCATTTT	CATSDLNSNQPQHF
TRBJ2-2	.	TRBV12-3/TRBV12-4	.	TGTGCCATTACTCCCCGGGCCAACGGGGAGCTGTTTTTT	CAITPRANGELFF
TRBJ1-5	.	TRBV4-3	TRBD1	TGCGCCAGCAGCCAGCGACAGGGTCATCAGCCCCAGCATTTT	CASSQRQGHQPQHF
TRBJ1-2	.	TRBV6-5	.	TGTGCCAGCAGTTACTTTGGTTGGGGGGCAGGCGGCTACACCTTC	CASSYFGWGAGGYTF
TRBJ2-5	.	TRBV6-1	TRBD2	TGTGCCAGCAGTGAAGAGCTAGCGGGAGGCCGGGAGACCCAGTACTTC	CASSEELAGGRETQYF
TRBJ2-6	.	TRBV2	.	TGTGCCAGCAGTCCCGGACTCAACTCTGGGGCCAACGTCCTGACTTTC	CASSPGLNSGANVLTF